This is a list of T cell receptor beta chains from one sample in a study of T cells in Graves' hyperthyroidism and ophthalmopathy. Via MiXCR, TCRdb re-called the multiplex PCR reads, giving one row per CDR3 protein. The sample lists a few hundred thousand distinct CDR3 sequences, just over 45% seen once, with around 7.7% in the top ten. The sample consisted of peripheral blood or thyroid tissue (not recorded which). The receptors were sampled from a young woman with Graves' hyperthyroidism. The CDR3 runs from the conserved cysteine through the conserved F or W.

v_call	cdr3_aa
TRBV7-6	CASSLGQINTEAFF
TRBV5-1	CASSPQETNTEAFF
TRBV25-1	CASSIMTGWQETQYF
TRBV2	CASREQGSYGYTF
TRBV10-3	CAISELGGYSNQPQHF
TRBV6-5	CASSPRDRGPYTF
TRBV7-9	CASSLEAGDSAFF
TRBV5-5	CASSLVQTEAF
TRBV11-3	CASSWLDYGYTF
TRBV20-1	CSAGSGGYEQYF
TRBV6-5	CASSYRLAGGGGELFF
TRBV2	CASSETPRGSYEQYF
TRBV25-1	CASSEGGQGNYGYTF
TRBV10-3	CAISEISNGDQPQHF
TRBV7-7	CASSLYVEHEQYF
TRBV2	CASSDPRVQETQYF
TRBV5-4	CASSQSDSNQPQYF
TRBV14	CASSRVKREGPYEQYF
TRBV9	CASSTRQGRNSPLHF
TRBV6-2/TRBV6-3	CASSVARGRQYF
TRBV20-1	CSAPAPGGWYQPQYF
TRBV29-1	CSVEGLKMETQYF
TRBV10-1	CASSETGANSPGPQHF
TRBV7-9	CASSLSGTGETQYF
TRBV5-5	CASSWTGLETQHF
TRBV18	CASSPRQNYEQYF
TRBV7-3	CASSHRTSGRHEQYF
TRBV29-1	CSVEPTDRVDTF
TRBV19	CAAGGAETQHF
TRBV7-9	CASSLYPGTGYGELFF
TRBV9	CASSVELRGNTEAFF
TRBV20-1	CSAPVRDRHEQYF
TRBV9	CASTRTGGMDEQYF
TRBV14	CASSLDRLLQETQYF
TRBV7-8	CASSPGLAGAYTDTQYF
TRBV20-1	CSAPQGVSYEQYF
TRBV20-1	CSARRTGTNEQFF
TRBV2	CASSLGVSSGNTIYF
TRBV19	CASSESDTSGNTIYF
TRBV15	CATSKSRGTQYF
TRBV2	CASSTRLAGGYTF
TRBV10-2	CASSEKGTSYEQYF
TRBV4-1	CASSPDWTGQETQYF
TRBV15	CATYGGRGAETQYF
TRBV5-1	CASSSQPGLLRLEQFF
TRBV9	CASSHRDAGNTIYF
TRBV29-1	CSVIGRVEDGYTF
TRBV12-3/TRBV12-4	CASSFHGYTF
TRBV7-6	CASSERRGAGANVLTF
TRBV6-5	CASRGTFQETQYF
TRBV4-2	CASSQVLGGGETQYF
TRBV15	CATSRRGWETQHF
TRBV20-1	CSASPEPAGGDYEQYF
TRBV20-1	CSAFGAGGPGAQHF
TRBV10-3	CAISEGQGYSNQPQHF
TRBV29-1	CSAWTSGYYEQYF
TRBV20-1	CSARGRSSGNTIYF
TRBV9	CASSVGLRETVYEQYF
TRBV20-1	CSARDLAETYGYTF
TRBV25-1	CASSWTGLRDEQYF